Listed below are T cell receptor beta chains from one sample, sequenced in a study of shared clonotypes between healthy human individuals. Clones were read by immunoSEQ multiplex PCR, and TCRdb kept only the in-frame ones, dropping some. In the table there are some 2 million clones, about 94% of which are singletons. Sequencing used naive CD8+ T cells sorted from blood. The receptor set was obtained from a man in his late teens or twenties in good health. The CDR3 runs from the conserved cysteine through the conserved F or W. D genes are given only for firm matches. Clone size is shown for a subset of rows, as once, few, many or a class of expanded clone.

V: TRBV13
D: .
size: .
J: TRBJ1-4
DNA: TGTGCCAGCAGCTTGGGTCATGAGTCAACTAATGAAAAACTGTTTTTT
CDR3: CASSLGHESTNEKLFF

V: TRBV6-1
D: .
size: .
J: TRBJ2-5
DNA: TGTGCCAGCAGTGAAATGGCGGCTAGCGAGGAAGAGACCCAGTACTTC
CDR3: CASSEMAASEEETQYF

V: TRBV15
D: .
size: .
J: TRBJ2-5
DNA: TGTGCCACCAGCAGAGATTGGGGCCTGACCCAAGAGACCCAGTACTTC
CDR3: CATSRDWGLTQETQYF

V: TRBV29-1
D: .
size: .
J: TRBJ1-4
DNA: TGCAGCGTTGACCCTCCTAGAAGATGCCCAGATGAAAAACTGTTTTTT
CDR3: CSVDPPRRCPDEKLFF

V: TRBV19
D: .
size: .
J: TRBJ2-7
DNA: TGTGCCAGTAGTATAGGTTGGGGAGACTACGAGCAGTACTTC
CDR3: CASSIGWGDYEQYF

V: TRBV7-9
D: .
size: once
J: TRBJ1-1
DNA: TGTGCCAGCAGCTACCATCAGGGTGTGGGCACTGAAGCTTTCTTT
CDR3: CASSYHQGVGTEAFF

V: TRBV28
D: .
size: .
J: TRBJ2-7
DNA: TGTGCCAGCAGTCTGGGGATGCTCTACGAGCAGTACTTC
CDR3: CASSLGMLYEQYF

V: TRBV2
D: .
size: .
J: TRBJ2-1
DNA: TGTGCCACCGTGGGCGAACAGCACAATGAGCAGTTCTTC
CDR3: CATVGEQHNEQFF

V: TRBV2
D: .
size: .
J: TRBJ2-7
DNA: TGTGCCAGCCGTCCGGGACTTATCTCCTACGAGCAGTACTTC
CDR3: CASRPGLISYEQYF

V: TRBV21-1
D: .
size: .
J: TRBJ2-1
DNA: TGTGCCAGCAGCCCTCGGGTCGTCCTTTTAGGGACTAGCGCCTACAATGAGCAGTTCTTC
CDR3: CASSPRVVLLGTSAYNEQFF

V: TRBV19
D: TRBD1
size: .
J: TRBJ2-7
DNA: TGTGCCAGTAGTATCGGGACAGGGGGGGAGCAGTACTTC
CDR3: CASSIGTGGEQYF

V: TRBV11-2
D: .
size: .
J: TRBJ2-1
DNA: TGTGCCAGCAGCCCGGGGGAGGCCTACAATGAGCAGTTCTTC
CDR3: CASSPGEAYNEQFF

V: TRBV19
D: .
size: .
J: TRBJ1-1
DNA: TGTGCCAGTAGTATTTACACGGGAGGGATCACTGAAGCTTTCTTT
CDR3: CASSIYTGGITEAFF

V: TRBV10-2
D: TRBD1
size: .
J: TRBJ2-7
DNA: TGCGCCAGCAGTGAGGGGACAGGATCCGAGCAGTACTTC
CDR3: CASSEGTGSEQYF

V: TRBV29-1
D: .
size: .
J: TRBJ2-7
DNA: TGCAGCGTTGAAGATAGGGAGAATGAGCAGTACTTC
CDR3: CSVEDRENEQYF

V: TRBV7-8
D: .
size: .
J: TRBJ1-1
DNA: TGTGCCAGCAGCCCCCCTCTTGGCACTGAAGCTTTCTTT
CDR3: CASSPPLGTEAFF

V: TRBV6-6
D: .
size: .
J: TRBJ1-3
DNA: TGTGCCAGCAGTCAAACAGAGCTCGAAAACACCATATATTTT
CDR3: CASSQTELENTIYF

V: TRBV27
D: .
size: .
J: TRBJ2-1
DNA: TGTGCCAGCAGTCTAACAGGGTTATACTACAATGAGCAGTTCTTC
CDR3: CASSLTGLYYNEQFF

V: TRBV7-9
D: .
size: .
J: TRBJ1-5
DNA: TGTGCCAGCAGCTTAGGCGGGGAGCCCCAGCATTTT
CDR3: CASSLGGEPQHF

V: TRBV14
D: .
size: .
J: TRBJ2-1
DNA: TGTGCCAGCAGCCAAGATTTGGTGGGCCCCGGGTATTACAATGAGCAGTTCTTC
CDR3: CASSQDLVGPGYYNEQFF

V: TRBV30
D: .
size: .
J: TRBJ2-7
DNA: TGTGCCTGGAGTGTGGGGGGCGAGCAGTACTTC
CDR3: CAWSVGGEQYF

V: TRBV7-9
D: .
size: .
J: TRBJ2-7
DNA: TGTGCCAGCAGCCCCCGGTGGGGGGAGAGCTCCTACGAGCAGTACTTC
CDR3: CASSPRWGESSYEQYF

V: TRBV2
D: .
size: .
J: TRBJ2-7
DNA: TGTGCCAGTTCCCCTGGGACTCTCGCCTCCTACGAGCAGTACTTC
CDR3: CASSPGTLASYEQYF

V: TRBV7-9
D: .
size: .
J: TRBJ2-5
DNA: TGTGCCAGCAGCCCACGACGCGAGCAAGAGACCCAGTACTTC
CDR3: CASSPRREQETQYF

V: TRBV4-3
D: .
size: .
J: TRBJ2-1
DNA: TGCGCCAGCAGCCAAGATTTACAGGGTTCCTACAATGAGCAGTTCTTC
CDR3: CASSQDLQGSYNEQFF

V: TRBV29-1
D: .
size: .
J: TRBJ2-3
DNA: TGCAGCGTTGAAACTCGAGCGGATAGCACAGATACGCAGTATTTT
CDR3: CSVETRADSTDTQYF

V: TRBV30
D: .
size: few
J: TRBJ1-3
DNA: TGTGCCTGGAGTCCAGGGGTCTCTGGAAACACCATATATTTT
CDR3: CAWSPGVSGNTIYF

V: TRBV14
D: .
size: .
J: TRBJ2-1
DNA: TGTGCCAGCAGCCAAGATCCCAGGGTGGATGAGTTCTTC
CDR3: CASSQDPRVDEFF

V: TRBV4-3
D: .
size: .
J: TRBJ2-7
DNA: TGCGCCAGCAGCCAAGAGAGCAGGGCCCACGAGCAGTACTTC
CDR3: CASSQESRAHEQYF